A selection of T cell receptor beta chains follows, all from one sample in a study of cytomegalovirus exposure and HLA in healthy donors. Libraries were prepared by immunoSEQ multiplex PCR; TCRdb keeps only in-frame clonotypes and omits some of them. Seen here are about 160,000 clones, roughly 86% observed once, and the top ten hold just over 4%. Sequencing was done on a sample of PBMCs. Receptor source: a man aged 18 to 30 in good health and CMV-seropositive. Each CDR3 is given with its conserved first and last residue. D genes are given only for firm matches. Expanded clones are given a class, and other clones once, few, many or no size at all.

clone size	V gene	D gene	J gene	CDR3 protein	CDR3 DNA
.	TRBV28	.	TRBJ1-5	CASSFTYRVSNQPQHF	TGTGCCAGCAGTTTTACCTACAGGGTTAGCAATCAGCCCCAGCATTTT
once	TRBV19	TRBD2	TRBJ2-2	CASTIGTSGTGELFF	TGTGCCAGTACCATAGGGACTAGCGGGACCGGGGAGCTGTTTTTT
many	TRBV19	.	TRBJ1-5	CASMSSSYSNQPQHF	TGTGCCAGTATGAGTTCGTCTTATAGCAATCAGCCCCAGCATTTT
.	TRBV29-1	TRBD1	TRBJ1-1	CSVSDRVVSEAFF	TGCAGCGTTAGTGACAGGGTGGTTTCTGAAGCTTTCTTT
.	TRBV29-1	.	TRBJ1-2	CSVEQAGYTF	TGCAGCGTTGAACAGGCTGGCTACACCTTC
.	TRBV9	TRBD1	TRBJ2-1	CASSQGGAPVRRGNEQFF	TGTGCCAGCAGCCAAGGGGGCGCACCAGTTCGGAGAGGCAATGAGCAGTTCTTC
few	TRBV6-5	.	TRBJ2-7	CASSYGGAREQYF	TGTGCCAGCAGTTATGGAGGAGCGAGAGAGCAGTACTTC
.	TRBV6-5	TRBD1	TRBJ1-5	CATRDRGLDNQPQHF	TGTGCCACCCGGGACAGGGGATTGGACAATCAGCCCCAGCATTTT
once	TRBV28	.	TRBJ1-2	CASSPRAIVSGFLNYGYTF	TGTGCCAGCAGTCCCAGGGCGATAGTTTCTGGGTTTCTTAACTATGGCTACACCTTC
.	TRBV9	TRBD1	TRBJ2-1	CASSVGTGRGVYNEQFF	TGTGCCAGCAGCGTAGGGACAGGGAGAGGGGTATACAATGAGCAGTTCTTC
.	TRBV19	.	TRBJ1-1	CASSILGGNTEAFF	TGTGCCAGTAGTATCCTCGGCGGGAACACTGAAGCTTTCTTT
.	TRBV5-4	.	TRBJ2-3	CASSSPVASTQYF	TGTGCCAGCAGCTCGCCGGTAGCCTCTACGCAGTATTTT
.	TRBV2	TRBD2	TRBJ2-5	CASLGAGAPRYQETQYF	TGTGCCAGCCTCGGGGCGGGAGCTCCTCGGTACCAAGAGACCCAGTACTTC
few	TRBV19	.	TRBJ1-1	CASSVGLNTEAFF	TGTGCCAGTAGTGTTGGGCTGAACACTGAAGCTTTCTTT
.	TRBV6-1	.	TRBJ1-1	CASRDQGGTEAFF	TGTGCCAGCAGGGACCAAGGGGGCACTGAAGCTTTCTTT
.	TRBV18	.	TRBJ2-3	CASSLRDAHTDTQYF	TGTGCCAGCTCACTGCGGGACGCTCACACAGATACGCAGTATTTT
.	TRBV9	TRBD2	TRBJ2-3	CASSARLASTDTQYF	TGTGCCAGCAGCGCCCGACTAGCAAGCACAGATACGCAGTATTTT
.	TRBV19	.	TRBJ1-5	CASSTGQRLNNQPQHF	TGTGCCAGTAGTACAGGACAAAGACTGAACAATCAGCCCCAGCATTTT
.	TRBV11-2	.	TRBJ2-3	CASSHTGITDTQYF	TGTGCCAGCAGTCATACAGGGATAACAGATACGCAGTATTTT
.	TRBV14	.	TRBJ1-3	CASSQQYSGNTIYF	TGTGCCAGCAGCCAACAGTACTCTGGAAACACCATATATTTT